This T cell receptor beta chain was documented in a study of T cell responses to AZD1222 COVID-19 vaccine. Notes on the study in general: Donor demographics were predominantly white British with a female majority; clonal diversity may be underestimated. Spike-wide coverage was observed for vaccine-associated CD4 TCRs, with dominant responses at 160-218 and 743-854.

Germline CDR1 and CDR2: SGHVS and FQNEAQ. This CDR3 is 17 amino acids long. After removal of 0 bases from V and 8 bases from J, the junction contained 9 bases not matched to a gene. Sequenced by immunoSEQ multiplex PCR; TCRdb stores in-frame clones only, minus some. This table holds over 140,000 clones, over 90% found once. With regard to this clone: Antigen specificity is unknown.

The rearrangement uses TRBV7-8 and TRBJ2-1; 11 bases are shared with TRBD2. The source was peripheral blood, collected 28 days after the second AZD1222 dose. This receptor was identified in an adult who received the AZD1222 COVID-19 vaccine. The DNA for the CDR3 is TGTGCCAGCAGCTTAGCCTCGACTAGCGGGGTGGTCCATGAGCAGTTCTTC. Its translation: CASSLASTSGVVHEQFF. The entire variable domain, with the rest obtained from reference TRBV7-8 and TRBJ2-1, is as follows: GAGVSQSPRYKVAKRGQDVALRCDPISGHVSLFWYQQALGQGPEFLTYFQNEAQLDKSGLPSDRFFAERPEGSVSTLKIQRTQQEDSAVYLCASSLASTSGVVHEQFFGPGTRLTVL.